Below, one TCR beta chain is given with its context. The CDR3 is 13 amino acids. Germline V gives CDR1 MNHEY, CDR2 SMNVEV (reference sequence). V shed 4 bases and J shed 5 bases, with 11 bases lying between them. This sample is part of a study of blood T cell repertoires in COVID-19. Overall study context: Sites across the United States, Italy and Spain contributed samples from acute and convalescent COVID-19.

Original methodology: By means of reference gene primer amplification, nucleated cell counts were estimated. Data came from immunoSEQ multiplex PCR; TCRdb stores just in-frame clones and leaves some out. V and J calls and clone size are given by that table; D and trimming were obtained from the DNA. The sample records about 69,000 clones, roughly 89% being singletons. The sequence was obtained from a man aged 45-60 years with acute or convalescent COVID-19. This chain connects TRBV27 to TRBJ1-1, with D possibly TRBD1 on 6 matching bases. Sequencing was carried out using peripheral blood. The CDR3 DNA reads as TGTGCCAGCAGTTCACAGGGAAGGACTGAAGCTTTCTTT. It is translated as CASSSQGRTEAFF.